This TCR beta chain was profiled in a study of blood T cell repertoires in COVID-19. Clones were read by immunoSEQ multiplex PCR, and TCRdb kept only the in-frame ones, dropping some. This sample carries about 250,000 clones, 86% of them seen once, and the ten largest clones take 3%. Between the trimmed V and J ends, which lost 4 bases and 5 bases, there was a span of 21 bases. There are 17 residues in the CDR3. Germline CDR1 is SGDLS and CDR2 is YYNGEE. The count of this clone is one. The sequenced sample consisted of peripheral blood. V gene TRBV9 combines with J gene TRBJ1-4; D may be TRBD1 (5 bases). This receptor was identified in a woman aged 30 to 39 with active or convalescent COVID-19. The CDR3 DNA follows: TGTGCCAGCAGCCCCAACTTGGGGGGACGCCGAAATGAAAAACTGTTTTTT. It is translated as CASSPNLGGRRNEKLFF.